Listed below are T cell receptor beta chains from one sample, sequenced in a study of neurological immune-mediated disorders. TCRdb ran MiXCR on the 5' RACE reads and lists one entry per CDR3 protein. The sample records about 80,000 distinct CDR3 sequences, more than 5% being singletons. The sample consisted of PBMCs. The receptors here all came from a woman aged 60-75 years with multiple sclerosis. Each CDR3 is given with its conserved first and last residue. D genes are given only for firm matches. Expanded clones are given a class, and other clones once, few, many or no size at all.

clone size: few
J gene: TRBJ1-2
D gene: TRBD1
V gene: TRBV6-1
CDR3 length: 13
CDR3 DNA: TGTGCCAGCAGCGGGGACAGGGGGAATGGCTACACCTTC
CDR3 protein: CASSGDRGNGYTF

clone size: many
J gene: TRBJ1-4
D gene: .
V gene: TRBV20-1
CDR3 length: 16
CDR3 DNA: TGCAGTGCTAGACCTATCGACAGGATTCTAAATGAAAAACTGTTTTTT
CDR3 protein: CSARPIDRILNEKLFF

clone size: many
J gene: TRBJ2-3
D gene: .
V gene: TRBV5-1
CDR3 length: 14
CDR3 DNA: TGCGCCAGCAACTCCCTGGGGACGACAGATACGCAGTATTTT
CDR3 protein: CASNSLGTTDTQYF

clone size: many
J gene: TRBJ2-1
D gene: .
V gene: TRBV9
CDR3 length: 13
CDR3 DNA: TGTGCCAGCAGCCCCATCGTCAACAATGAGCAGTTCTTC
CDR3 protein: CASSPIVNNEQFF

clone size: many
J gene: TRBJ2-7
D gene: .
V gene: TRBV21-1
CDR3 length: 15
CDR3 DNA: TGTGCCAGCAGCAATGTTCAGGTTAACTCCTACGAGCAGTACTTC
CDR3 protein: CASSNVQVNSYEQYF

clone size: many
J gene: TRBJ2-3
D gene: TRBD2
V gene: TRBV7-9
CDR3 length: 15
CDR3 DNA: TGTGCCAGCAGCTTCGGGGGGGGGCCCCCAGATACGCAGTATTTT
CDR3 protein: CASSFGGGPPDTQYF

clone size: many
J gene: TRBJ2-2
D gene: .
V gene: TRBV25-1
CDR3 length: 15
CDR3 DNA: TGTGCCAGCACTTCGCAGACAGGACTCACCGGGGAGCTGTTTTTT
CDR3 protein: CASTSQTGLTGELFF

clone size: many
J gene: TRBJ1-1
D gene: .
V gene: TRBV6-6
CDR3 length: 13
CDR3 DNA: TGTGCCAGCAGACCCGGGGGCTTGACTGAAGCTTTCTTT
CDR3 protein: CASRPGGLTEAFF

clone size: many
J gene: TRBJ1-4
D gene: .
V gene: TRBV12-3/TRBV12-4
CDR3 length: 16
CDR3 DNA: TGTGCCAGCAGTCTCGGCCGGGGGAACTACCAGGGAAAACTGTTTTTT
CDR3 protein: CASSLGRGNYQGKLFF

clone size: many
J gene: TRBJ2-7
D gene: .
V gene: TRBV5-1
CDR3 length: 13
CDR3 DNA: TGCGCCAGCAGCGTCGGACAGCAATACGAGCAGTACTTC
CDR3 protein: CASSVGQQYEQYF

clone size: many
J gene: TRBJ2-1
D gene: .
V gene: TRBV2
CDR3 length: 15
CDR3 DNA: TGTGCCAGCAGTTCAGGACAAGGGGGGGGCAATGAGCAGTTCTTC
CDR3 protein: CASSSGQGGGNEQFF

clone size: many
J gene: TRBJ1-6
D gene: .
V gene: TRBV6-5
CDR3 length: 15
CDR3 DNA: TGTGCCAGCAGTTACTCGAACAGAGATAATTCACCCCTCCACTTT
CDR3 protein: CASSYSNRDNSPLHF

clone size: .
J gene: TRBJ2-1
D gene: .
V gene: TRBV6-4
CDR3 length: 15
CDR3 DNA: TGTGCCAGCAGTGAATCCGTAGGACTCACAAATGAGCAGTTCTTC
CDR3 protein: CASSESVGLTNEQFF

clone size: many
J gene: TRBJ1-2
D gene: .
V gene: TRBV7-8
CDR3 length: 14
CDR3 DNA: TGTGCCAGCAGCTTAGCTGGACAACTGGGGGGCTACACCTTC
CDR3 protein: CASSLAGQLGGYTF

clone size: many
J gene: TRBJ1-1
D gene: .
V gene: TRBV20-1
CDR3 length: 18
CDR3 DNA: TGCAGTGCTAGAGATCGCGCGGGGGGCAGGTTAGGGAACACTGAAGCTTTCTTT
CDR3 protein: CSARDRAGGRLGNTEAFF

clone size: many
J gene: TRBJ2-7
D gene: TRBD2
V gene: TRBV3-1
CDR3 length: 16
CDR3 DNA: TGTGCCAGCAGCCATGATCCGGGACTAGCGGGGTATGAGCAGTACTTC
CDR3 protein: CASSHDPGLAGYEQYF

clone size: many
J gene: TRBJ2-2
D gene: .
V gene: TRBV7-6
CDR3 length: 16
CDR3 DNA: TGTGCCAGCAGCATCTTCCGGACAGTCTTAACCGGGGAGCTGTTTTTT
CDR3 protein: CASSIFRTVLTGELFF

clone size: many
J gene: TRBJ2-5
D gene: .
V gene: TRBV6-6
CDR3 length: 15
CDR3 DNA: TGTGCCAGCAGTTACTCGGGGGGCCTCTTCGAGACCCAGTACTTC
CDR3 protein: CASSYSGGLFETQYF

clone size: few
J gene: TRBJ1-2
D gene: .
V gene: TRBV11-2
CDR3 length: 13
CDR3 DNA: TGTGCCAGCAGCTTAATGCAGGCCTATGGCTACACCTTC
CDR3 protein: CASSLMQAYGYTF

clone size: many
J gene: TRBJ1-4
D gene: .
V gene: TRBV5-1
CDR3 length: 15
CDR3 DNA: TGCGCCAGCAGTTTCACAGGATCAACTAATGAAAAACTGTTTTTT
CDR3 protein: CASSFTGSTNEKLFF

clone size: many
J gene: TRBJ2-3
D gene: TRBD2
V gene: TRBV24-1
CDR3 length: 15
CDR3 DNA: TGTGCCACCAGTGCGAGCGGGGGAACCACAGATACGCAGTATTTT
CDR3 protein: CATSASGGTTDTQYF

clone size: many
J gene: TRBJ1-5
D gene: .
V gene: TRBV7-2
CDR3 length: 15
CDR3 DNA: TGTGCCAGCAGCTTAGACAGGGCAAACAATCAGCCCCAGCATTTT
CDR3 protein: CASSLDRANNQPQHF

clone size: many
J gene: TRBJ2-5
D gene: .
V gene: TRBV7-8
CDR3 length: 14
CDR3 DNA: TGTGCCAGCAGCTTAGCCCTGGGAACAGGGCGGCAGTACTTC
CDR3 protein: CASSLALGTGRQYF

clone size: many
J gene: TRBJ1-2
D gene: TRBD1
V gene: TRBV5-6
CDR3 length: 16
CDR3 DNA: TGTGCCAGCAGCTCCCCGACGACAGGGGGCGGGGATGGCTACACCTTC
CDR3 protein: CASSSPTTGGGDGYTF

clone size: many
J gene: TRBJ2-5
D gene: .
V gene: TRBV4-1
CDR3 length: 14
CDR3 DNA: TGCGCCAGCAGCCAAGAAAGGGGCGCGTCGCCTCAGTACTTC
CDR3 protein: CASSQERGASPQYF

clone size: many
J gene: TRBJ2-3
D gene: .
V gene: TRBV15
CDR3 length: 14
CDR3 DNA: TGTGCCACCAGCAGAGGGGGGTTCACAGATACGCAGTATTTT
CDR3 protein: CATSRGGFTDTQYF

clone size: many
J gene: TRBJ1-1
D gene: .
V gene: TRBV7-4
CDR3 length: 18
CDR3 DNA: TGTGCCAGCAGCTTAGAGGTATTTAAAAGGGGTGGGGGCACTGAAGCTTTCTTT
CDR3 protein: CASSLEVFKRGGGTEAFF

clone size: few
J gene: TRBJ2-2
D gene: TRBD2
V gene: TRBV12-3/TRBV12-4
CDR3 length: 18
CDR3 DNA: TGTGCCAGCAGGGCCGGACTAGCGGGGGGCACGAACACCGGGGAGCTGTTTTTT
CDR3 protein: CASRAGLAGGTNTGELFF

clone size: many
J gene: TRBJ2-1
D gene: .
V gene: TRBV5-1
CDR3 length: 15
CDR3 DNA: TGCGCCAGCAGCACGCAAGGGACTTCCTACAATGAGCAGTTCTTC
CDR3 protein: CASSTQGTSYNEQFF

clone size: .
J gene: TRBJ2-3
D gene: .
V gene: TRBV5-5
CDR3 length: 14
CDR3 DNA: TGTGCCAGCAGCTTGAAAATTGGAACAGATACGCAGTATTTT
CDR3 protein: CASSLKIGTDTQYF

clone size: many
J gene: TRBJ2-7
D gene: TRBD2
V gene: TRBV7-2
CDR3 length: 15
CDR3 DNA: TGTGCCAGCAGCTTAGGCCCTAGCGGGACCTACGAGCAGTACTTC
CDR3 protein: CASSLGPSGTYEQYF

clone size: many
J gene: TRBJ1-2
D gene: .
V gene: TRBV5-4
CDR3 length: 13
CDR3 DNA: TGTGCCAGCAGCGTGGACGGAAACTATGGCTACACCTTC
CDR3 protein: CASSVDGNYGYTF

clone size: .
J gene: TRBJ1-1
D gene: TRBD1
V gene: TRBV29-1
CDR3 length: 14
CDR3 DNA: TGCAGCGTTGGAACAGGGGGGAGATACACTGAAGCTTTCTTT
CDR3 protein: CSVGTGGRYTEAFF

clone size: few
J gene: TRBJ2-1
D gene: .
V gene: TRBV6-2/TRBV6-3
CDR3 length: 16
CDR3 DNA: TGTGCCAGCAGTCCCGGTTGGGCGCTCTCCTACAATGAGCAGTTCTTC
CDR3 protein: CASSPGWALSYNEQFF

clone size: many
J gene: TRBJ1-1
D gene: TRBD1
V gene: TRBV5-1
CDR3 length: 15
CDR3 DNA: TGCGCCAGCAGCCCGGAGGACAGGGACTTCACTGAAGCTTTCTTT
CDR3 protein: CASSPEDRDFTEAFF

clone size: many
J gene: TRBJ2-7
D gene: TRBD1
V gene: TRBV5-1
CDR3 length: 14
CDR3 DNA: TGCGCCAGCAGCTGGGGACAGGGGGCGGCCGAGCAGTACTTC
CDR3 protein: CASSWGQGAAEQYF

clone size: many
J gene: TRBJ1-5
D gene: .
V gene: TRBV5-6
CDR3 length: 16
CDR3 DNA: TGTGCCAGCAGCTTATACGGACAAACTAGCAATCAGCCCCAGCATTTT
CDR3 protein: CASSLYGQTSNQPQHF

clone size: many
J gene: TRBJ2-6
D gene: TRBD2
V gene: TRBV29-1
CDR3 length: 15
CDR3 DNA: TGCAGCGTCGGGGAGGGGAGCTCTGGGGCCAACGTCCTGACTTTC
CDR3 protein: CSVGEGSSGANVLTF

clone size: few
J gene: TRBJ2-2
D gene: .
V gene: TRBV4-2
CDR3 length: 16
CDR3 DNA: TGTGCCAGCAGCCAAGATATGGGGGGTGCTACCGGGGAGCTGTTTTTT
CDR3 protein: CASSQDMGGATGELFF

clone size: many
J gene: TRBJ1-2
D gene: .
V gene: TRBV20-1
CDR3 length: 12
CDR3 DNA: TGCAGTGCCTCAGGGGCTAACTATGGCTACACCTTC
CDR3 protein: CSASGANYGYTF

clone size: many
J gene: TRBJ2-7
D gene: .
V gene: TRBV20-1
CDR3 length: 14
CDR3 DNA: TGCAGTGCTAGAGTCGGGGGCTTCTCCTACGAGCAGTACTTC
CDR3 protein: CSARVGGFSYEQYF

clone size: many
J gene: TRBJ2-1
D gene: .
V gene: TRBV3-1
CDR3 length: 14
CDR3 DNA: TGTGCCAGCAGCCAAGAGTGGTCCGGGGCTGAGCAGTTCTTC
CDR3 protein: CASSQEWSGAEQFF

clone size: many
J gene: TRBJ2-2
D gene: .
V gene: TRBV3-1
CDR3 length: 16
CDR3 DNA: TGTGCCAGCAGCCGTGGGGTGGGTGACGTTTCCGGGGAGCTGTTTTTT
CDR3 protein: CASSRGVGDVSGELFF

clone size: few
J gene: TRBJ2-3
D gene: TRBD2
V gene: TRBV11-2
CDR3 length: 17
CDR3 DNA: TGTGCCAGCAGTAAGGGACTAGCGGGGGGGAGCACAGATACGCAGTATTTT
CDR3 protein: CASSKGLAGGSTDTQYF

clone size: .
J gene: TRBJ2-7
D gene: .
V gene: TRBV7-2
CDR3 length: 11
CDR3 DNA: TGTGCCAGCAGCCTCGTTGACGAGCAGTACTTC
CDR3 protein: CASSLVDEQYF

clone size: many
J gene: TRBJ1-4
D gene: TRBD1
V gene: TRBV6-6
CDR3 length: 14
CDR3 DNA: TGTGCCAGCAATCCGGGACAGAGGCATGAAAAACTGTTTTTT
CDR3 protein: CASNPGQRHEKLFF

clone size: many
J gene: TRBJ1-4
D gene: .
V gene: TRBV5-1
CDR3 length: 16
CDR3 DNA: TGCGCCAGCAGCTTGGCGGTGGAAGGGAGGCATGAAAAACTGTTTTTT
CDR3 protein: CASSLAVEGRHEKLFF

clone size: many
J gene: TRBJ1-1
D gene: .
V gene: TRBV5-1
CDR3 length: 12
CDR3 DNA: TGCGCCAGCAGGGAGGGGGTCACTGAAGCTTTCTTT
CDR3 protein: CASREGVTEAFF

clone size: once
J gene: TRBJ1-6
D gene: .
V gene: TRBV14
CDR3 length: 15
CDR3 DNA: TGTGCCAGCAGCCCCACCCAACGGGGTAATTCACCCCCCCACTTT
CDR3 protein: CASSPTQRGNSPPHF

clone size: many
J gene: TRBJ2-3
D gene: TRBD2
V gene: TRBV3-1
CDR3 length: 17
CDR3 DNA: TGTGCCAGCAGCCAACCCTTTAGCGGGGGGGGCACAGATACGCAGTATTTT
CDR3 protein: CASSQPFSGGGTDTQYF

clone size: many
J gene: TRBJ1-5
D gene: .
V gene: TRBV28
CDR3 length: 19
CDR3 DNA: TGTGCCAGCACCCGTCTGGGGGGGGGAGGCAGGGAAATCAATCAGCCCCAGCATTTT
CDR3 protein: CASTRLGGGGREINQPQHF

clone size: .
J gene: TRBJ2-3
D gene: TRBD1
V gene: TRBV18
CDR3 length: 16
CDR3 DNA: TGTGCCAGCTCACGTGGGACAGGGACGTACTCGGATACGCAGTATTTT
CDR3 protein: CASSRGTGTYSDTQYF

clone size: many
J gene: TRBJ1-1
D gene: .
V gene: TRBV5-1
CDR3 length: 14
CDR3 DNA: TGCGCCAGCAGCTTCACGACGGGAAACACTGAAGCTTTCTTT
CDR3 protein: CASSFTTGNTEAFF

clone size: many
J gene: TRBJ2-7
D gene: TRBD1
V gene: TRBV5-1
CDR3 length: 14
CDR3 DNA: TGCGCCAGCATGCCTGGACAGGGGAATATTGAGCAGTACTTC
CDR3 protein: CASMPGQGNIEQYF

clone size: many
J gene: TRBJ2-2
D gene: .
V gene: TRBV24-1
CDR3 length: 13
CDR3 DNA: TGTGCCACCACAGGGACGGACACCGGGGAGCTGTTTTTT
CDR3 protein: CATTGTDTGELFF

clone size: many
J gene: TRBJ1-2
D gene: .
V gene: TRBV20-1
CDR3 length: 13
CDR3 DNA: TGCAGTGCTAGAGATCCCGTGCAGGCCGGCTACACCTTC
CDR3 protein: CSARDPVQAGYTF

clone size: .
J gene: TRBJ2-2
D gene: .
V gene: TRBV6-5
CDR3 length: 13
CDR3 DNA: TGTGCCAGCCGGGTCCAGCCCTGCGGGGAGCTGTTTTTT
CDR3 protein: CASRVQPCGELFF

clone size: many
J gene: TRBJ1-1
D gene: .
V gene: TRBV12-3/TRBV12-4
CDR3 length: 14
CDR3 DNA: TGTGCCAGCAAGACCTTCGGGGTCAGGACTGAAGCTTTCTTT
CDR3 protein: CASKTFGVRTEAFF

clone size: few
J gene: TRBJ1-1
D gene: .
V gene: TRBV20-1
CDR3 length: 16
CDR3 DNA: TGCAGTGCTACCCCCCTAGGGGCGGAGGGGGACACTGAAGCTTTCTTT
CDR3 protein: CSATPLGAEGDTEAFF

clone size: many
J gene: TRBJ2-7
D gene: TRBD1
V gene: TRBV5-1
CDR3 length: 16
CDR3 DNA: TGCGCCAGCAGCGCGACCGGGACAGGGGTTAACTACGAGCAGTACTTC
CDR3 protein: CASSATGTGVNYEQYF